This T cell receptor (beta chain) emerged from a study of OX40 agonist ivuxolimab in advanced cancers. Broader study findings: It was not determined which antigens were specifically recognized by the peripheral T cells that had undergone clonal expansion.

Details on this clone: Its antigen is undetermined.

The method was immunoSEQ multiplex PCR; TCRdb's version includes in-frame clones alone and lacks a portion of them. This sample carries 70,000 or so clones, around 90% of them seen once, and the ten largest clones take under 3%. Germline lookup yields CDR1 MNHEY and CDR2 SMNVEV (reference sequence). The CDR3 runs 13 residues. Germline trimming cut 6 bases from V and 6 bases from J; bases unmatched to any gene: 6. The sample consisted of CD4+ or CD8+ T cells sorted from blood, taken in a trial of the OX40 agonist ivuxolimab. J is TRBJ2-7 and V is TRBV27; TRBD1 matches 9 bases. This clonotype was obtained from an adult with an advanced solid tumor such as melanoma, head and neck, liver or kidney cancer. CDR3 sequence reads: CASSPGQGVEQYF. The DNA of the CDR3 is TGTGCCAGCAGCCCGGGACAGGGCGTCGAGCAGTACTTC.